The T cell receptor beta chain described here comes from a study of T cells in Graves' hyperthyroidism and ophthalmopathy. Study results and caveats: Most thyroid clonotypes expanded above 0.001 appeared in blood too. For ophthalmopathy, model prediction preceded onset by a median 6.5 months.

A note on this clonotype: The antigen remains unidentified.

Germline V gives CDR1 SEHNR, CDR2 FQNEAQ (reference sequence). The CDR3 loop spans 14 amino acids. V was pared by 3 bases and J by 4 bases, with 12 bases between. Ophthalmopathy cases scored 3 or more on the Clinical Activity Score and 4 or more on NOSPECS grade, with duration below 3 months. Amplified TCR beta CDR3 regions derived from RNA transcripts. First-round RT-PCR of the TCR CDR3 relied on the HTBI primer set. TCRdb analysed the multiplex PCR reads with MiXCR anew, one entry per CDR3 protein. The data show 500,000 or so distinct CDR3 sequences, roughly 16% seen once. Sequenced material: blood. The gene calls are TRBV7-9 and TRBJ1-1, with a weak D call TRBD1 (6 bases). This receptor was identified in a woman aged 30 to 39 with Graves' ophthalmopathy. The CDR3 sequence: CASSFGGAVTEAFF. CDR3 nucleotides: TGTGCCAGCAGCTTTGGGGGCGCGGTCACTGAAGCTTTCTTT. Supplemented by reference TRBV7-9 and TRBJ1-1, the full variable domain reads DTGVSQNPRHKITKRGQNVTFRCDPISEHNRLYWYRQTLGQGPEFLTYFQNEAQLEKSRLLSDRFSAERPKGSFSTLEIQRTEQGDSAMYLCASSFGGAVTEAFFGQGTRLTVV.